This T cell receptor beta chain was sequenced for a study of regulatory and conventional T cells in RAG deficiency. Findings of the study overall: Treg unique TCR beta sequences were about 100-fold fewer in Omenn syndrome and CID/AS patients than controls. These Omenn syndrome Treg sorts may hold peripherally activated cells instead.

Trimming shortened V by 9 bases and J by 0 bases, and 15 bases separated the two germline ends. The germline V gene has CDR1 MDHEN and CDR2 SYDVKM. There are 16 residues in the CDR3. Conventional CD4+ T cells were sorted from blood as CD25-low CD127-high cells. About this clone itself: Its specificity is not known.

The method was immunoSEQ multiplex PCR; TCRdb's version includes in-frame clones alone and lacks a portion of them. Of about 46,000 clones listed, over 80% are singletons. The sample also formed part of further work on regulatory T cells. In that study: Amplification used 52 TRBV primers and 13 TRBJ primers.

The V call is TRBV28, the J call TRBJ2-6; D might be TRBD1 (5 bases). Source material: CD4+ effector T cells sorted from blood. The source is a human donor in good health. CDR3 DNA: TGTGCCAGTAACAGGTCCCCAAACTCTGGGGCCAACGTCCTGACTTTC. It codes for CASNRSPNSGANVLTF. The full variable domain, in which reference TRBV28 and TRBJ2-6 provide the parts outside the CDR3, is DVKVTQSSRYLVKRTGEKVFLECVQDMDHENMFWYRQDPGLGLRLIYFSYDVKMKEKGDIPEGYSVSREKKERFSLILESASTNQTSMYLCASNRSPNSGANVLTFGAGSRLTVL.